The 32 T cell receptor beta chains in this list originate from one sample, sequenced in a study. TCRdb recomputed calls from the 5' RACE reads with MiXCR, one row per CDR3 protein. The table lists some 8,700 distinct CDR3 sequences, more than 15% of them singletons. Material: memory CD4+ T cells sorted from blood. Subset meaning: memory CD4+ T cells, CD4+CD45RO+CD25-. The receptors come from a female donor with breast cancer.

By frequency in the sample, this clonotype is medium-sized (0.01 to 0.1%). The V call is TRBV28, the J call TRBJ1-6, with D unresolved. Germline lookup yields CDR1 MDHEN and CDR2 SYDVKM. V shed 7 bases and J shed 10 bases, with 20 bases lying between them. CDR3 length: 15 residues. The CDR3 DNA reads TGTGCCAGCACCTCGGCGGGGTGGGAAGGATCACCCCTCCACTTT. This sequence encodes CASTSAGWEGSPLHF.

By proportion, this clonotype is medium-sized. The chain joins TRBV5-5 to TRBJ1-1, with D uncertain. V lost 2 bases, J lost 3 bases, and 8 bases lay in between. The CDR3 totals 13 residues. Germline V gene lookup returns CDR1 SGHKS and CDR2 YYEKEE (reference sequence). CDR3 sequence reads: CASSFSGDTEAFF. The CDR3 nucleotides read TGTGCCAGCAGCTTCTCAGGTGACACTGAAGCTTTCTTT.

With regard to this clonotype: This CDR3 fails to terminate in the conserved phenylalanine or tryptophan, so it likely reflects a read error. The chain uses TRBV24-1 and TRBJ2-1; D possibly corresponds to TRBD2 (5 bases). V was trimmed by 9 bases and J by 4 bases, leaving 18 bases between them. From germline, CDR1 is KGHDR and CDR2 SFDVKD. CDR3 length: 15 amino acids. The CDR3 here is CATEPQDGGYNEQFL. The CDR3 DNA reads TGTGCCACCGAGCCCCAGGACGGAGGATACAATGAGCAGTTCCTC.

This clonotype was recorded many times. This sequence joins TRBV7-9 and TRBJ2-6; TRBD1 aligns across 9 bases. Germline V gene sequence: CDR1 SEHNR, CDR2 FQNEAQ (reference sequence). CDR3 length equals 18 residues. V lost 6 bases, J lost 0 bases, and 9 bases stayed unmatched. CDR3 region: CASSGIQGAPSGANVLTF. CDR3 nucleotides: TGTGCCAGCAGTGGGATACAGGGGGCTCCCTCTGGGGCCAACGTCCTGACTTTC.

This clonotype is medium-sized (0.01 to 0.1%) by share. In nucleotides, the CDR3 is TGTGCCAGCAACAGGTTCACAGATACGCAGTATTTT. Its protein product is CASNRFTDTQYF. The chain has TRBV2 and TRBJ2-3, with D perhaps matching TRBD1 (5 bases). The V end lost 7 bases, the J end lost 2 bases, and 7 bases lay between the germline ends. Per the germline V gene, CDR1 is SNHLY and CDR2 is FYNNEI. This CDR3 is 12 amino acids long.

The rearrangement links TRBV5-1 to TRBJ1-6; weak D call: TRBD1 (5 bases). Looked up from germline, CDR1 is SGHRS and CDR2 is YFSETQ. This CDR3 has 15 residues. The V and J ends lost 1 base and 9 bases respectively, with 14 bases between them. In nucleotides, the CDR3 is TGCGCCAGCAGCTTGAGGGGAACAGTGGGTTCACCCCTCCACTTT. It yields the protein CASSLRGTVGSPLHF. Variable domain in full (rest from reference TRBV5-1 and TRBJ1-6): KAGVTQTPRYLIKTRGQQVTLSCSPISGHRSVSWYQQTPGQGLQFLFEYFSETQRNKGNFPGRFSGRQFSNSRSEMNVSTLELGDSALYLCASSLRGTVGSPLHFGNGTRLTVT.

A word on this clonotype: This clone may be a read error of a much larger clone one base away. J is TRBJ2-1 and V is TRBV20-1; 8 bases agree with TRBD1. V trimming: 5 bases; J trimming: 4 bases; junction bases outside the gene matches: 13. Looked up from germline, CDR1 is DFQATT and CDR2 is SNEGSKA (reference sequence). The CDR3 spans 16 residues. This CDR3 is CSAPTGDQTLYNEQFF. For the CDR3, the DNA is TGCAGTGCTCCGACAGGGGACCAAACCCTATACAATGAGCAGTTCTTC.

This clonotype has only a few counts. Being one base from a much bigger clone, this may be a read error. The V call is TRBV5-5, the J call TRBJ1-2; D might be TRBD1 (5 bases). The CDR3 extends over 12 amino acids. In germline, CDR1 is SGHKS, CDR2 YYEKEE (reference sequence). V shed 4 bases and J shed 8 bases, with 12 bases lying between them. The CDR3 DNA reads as TGTGCCAGCAGCGTGGGGCCGGGGGGCTACACCTTC. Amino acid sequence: CASSVGPGGYTF.

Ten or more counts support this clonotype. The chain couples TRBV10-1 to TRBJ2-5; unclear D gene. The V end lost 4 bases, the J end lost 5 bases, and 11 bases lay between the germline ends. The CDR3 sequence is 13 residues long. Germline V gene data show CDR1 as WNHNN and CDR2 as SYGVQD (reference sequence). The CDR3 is CASSAQFTETQYF. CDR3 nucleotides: TGCGCCAGCAGTGCACAGTTCACGGAGACCCAGTACTTC.

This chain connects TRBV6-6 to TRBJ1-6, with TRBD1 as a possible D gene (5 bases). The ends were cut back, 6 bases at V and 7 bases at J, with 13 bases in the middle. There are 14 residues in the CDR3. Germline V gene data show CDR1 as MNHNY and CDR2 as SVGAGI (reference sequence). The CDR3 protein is CASSQGAANSPLHF. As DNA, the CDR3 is TGTGCCAGCAGCCAGGGTGCGGCGAATTCACCCCTCCACTTT.

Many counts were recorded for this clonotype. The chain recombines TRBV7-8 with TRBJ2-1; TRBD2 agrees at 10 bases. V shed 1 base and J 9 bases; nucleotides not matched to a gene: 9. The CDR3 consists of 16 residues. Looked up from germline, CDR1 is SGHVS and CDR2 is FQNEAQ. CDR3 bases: TGTGCCAGCAGCTTAGAGTTTACTAGCGGGATTACTGAGCAGTTCTTC. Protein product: CASSLEFTSGITEQFF.

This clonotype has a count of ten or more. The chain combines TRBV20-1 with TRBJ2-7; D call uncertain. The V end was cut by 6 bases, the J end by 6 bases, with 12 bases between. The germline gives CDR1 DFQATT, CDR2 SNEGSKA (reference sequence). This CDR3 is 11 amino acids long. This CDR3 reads CSAKDSPEQYF. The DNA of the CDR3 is TGCAGTGCCAAGGATAGTCCCGAGCAGTACTTC.

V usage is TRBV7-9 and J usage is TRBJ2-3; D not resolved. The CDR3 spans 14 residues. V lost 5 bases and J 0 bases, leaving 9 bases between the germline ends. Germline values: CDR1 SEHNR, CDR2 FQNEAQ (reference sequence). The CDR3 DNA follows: TGTGCCAGCAGCCTTTCTACTAGCACAGATACGCAGTATTTT. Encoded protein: CASSLSTSTDTQYF.

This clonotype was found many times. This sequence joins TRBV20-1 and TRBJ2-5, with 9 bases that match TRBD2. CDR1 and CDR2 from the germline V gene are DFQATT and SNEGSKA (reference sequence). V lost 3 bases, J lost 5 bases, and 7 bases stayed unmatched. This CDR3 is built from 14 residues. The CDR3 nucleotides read TGCAGTGCTAGGGACCCAAGCGGGAGGGAGACCCAGTACTTC. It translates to CSARDPSGRETQYF.

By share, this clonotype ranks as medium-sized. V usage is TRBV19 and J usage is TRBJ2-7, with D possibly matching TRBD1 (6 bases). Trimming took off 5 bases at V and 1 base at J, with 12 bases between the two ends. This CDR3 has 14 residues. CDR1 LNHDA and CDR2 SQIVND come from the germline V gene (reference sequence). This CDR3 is CASSPSDRSYEQYF. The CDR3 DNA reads TGTGCCAGTAGTCCATCGGACAGATCCTACGAGCAGTACTTC.

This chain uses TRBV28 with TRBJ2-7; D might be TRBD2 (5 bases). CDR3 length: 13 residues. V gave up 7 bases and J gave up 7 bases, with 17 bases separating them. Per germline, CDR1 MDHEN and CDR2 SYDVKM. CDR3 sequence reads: CASTDKAPGEQYF. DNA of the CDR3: TGTGCCAGCACCGACAAGGCGCCGGGGGAGCAGTACTTC.

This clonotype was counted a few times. The CDR3 loop reads CASGEVGLAGYNEQFF. The CDR3 nucleotides read TGTGCTAGTGGTGAGGTTGGACTAGCGGGCTACAATGAGCAGTTCTTC. V and J are TRBV12-5 and TRBJ2-1, with 11 bases aligning to TRBD2. The CDR3 has 16 amino acids. V gave up 5 bases and J gave up 3 bases; unmatched junction bases: 6. CDR1 is LGHNT and CDR2 is FRNRAP in the germline V gene.

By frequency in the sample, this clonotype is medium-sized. The DNA for the CDR3 is TGCAGTGCTAGAGATTTGGAGAAAGGGCCAAACTATGGCTACACCTTC. It translates to CSARDLEKGPNYGYTF. The chain is built from TRBV20-1 and TRBJ1-2, with no clear D. The ends were cut back, 0 bases at V and 2 bases at J, with 16 bases in the middle. This CDR3 is 16 amino acids long. The germline CDR1 and CDR2 sequences are DFQATT and SNEGSKA (reference sequence).

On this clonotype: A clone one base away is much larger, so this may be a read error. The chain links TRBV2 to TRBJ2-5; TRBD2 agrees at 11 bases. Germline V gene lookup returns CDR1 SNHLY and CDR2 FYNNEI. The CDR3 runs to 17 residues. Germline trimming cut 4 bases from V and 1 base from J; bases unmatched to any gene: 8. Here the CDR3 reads CASSGASGGTIQETQYF. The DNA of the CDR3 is TGTGCCAGCAGTGGTGCTAGCGGGGGGACTATCCAAGAGACCCAGTACTTC.

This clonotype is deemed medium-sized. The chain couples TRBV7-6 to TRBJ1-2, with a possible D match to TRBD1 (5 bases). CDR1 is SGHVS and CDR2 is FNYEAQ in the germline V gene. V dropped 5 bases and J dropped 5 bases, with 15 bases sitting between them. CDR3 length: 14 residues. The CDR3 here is CASSPVRDPYGYTF. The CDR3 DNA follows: TGTGCCAGCAGCCCAGTCAGGGACCCGTATGGCTACACCTTC. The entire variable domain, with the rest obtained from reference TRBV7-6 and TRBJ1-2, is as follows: GAGVSQSPRYKVTKRGQDVALRCDPISGHVSLYWYRQALGQGPEFLTYFNYEAQQDKSGLPNDRFSAERPEGSISTLTIQRTEQRDSAMYRCASSPVRDPYGYTFGSGTRLTVV.

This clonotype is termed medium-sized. The CDR3: CASSLYAGIRSDTQYF. For the CDR3, the DNA is TGTGCCAGCAGTCTATATGCGGGCATTCGCTCAGATACGCAGTATTTT. The genes are TRBV28 and TRBJ2-3; possible D gene TRBD2, 5 bases. This CDR3 is 16 amino acids long. Trimming removed 5 bases from V and 4 bases from J, with 19 bases in between. Germline-derived CDR1 and CDR2 are MDHEN and SYDVKM.

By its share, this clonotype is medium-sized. The CDR3 sequence is CASSYRQNNEQFF. The CDR3 DNA reads TGTGCCAGCAGCTACCGCCAGAACAATGAGCAGTTCTTC. The chain recombines TRBV7-3 with TRBJ2-1, with D hard to call. The CDR3 has 13 amino acids. V lost 4 bases to trimming and J lost 5 bases, with 9 bases between them. Per germline, CDR1 SGHTA and CDR2 FQGTGA. Filled out from reference TRBV7-3 and TRBJ2-1, the complete variable domain reads GAGVSQTPSNKVTEKGKYVELRCDPISGHTALYWYRQSLGQGPEFLIYFQGTGAADDSGLPNDRFFAVRPEGSVSTLKIQRTERGDSAVYLCASSYRQNNEQFFGPGTRLTVL.

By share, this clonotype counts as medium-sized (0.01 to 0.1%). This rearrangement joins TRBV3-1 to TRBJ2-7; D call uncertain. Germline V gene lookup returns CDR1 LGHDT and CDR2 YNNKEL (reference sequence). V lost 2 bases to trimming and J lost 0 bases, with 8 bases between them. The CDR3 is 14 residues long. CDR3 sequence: CASSQFISSYEQYF. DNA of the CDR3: TGTGCCAGCAGCCAATTTATCAGCTCCTACGAGCAGTACTTC.

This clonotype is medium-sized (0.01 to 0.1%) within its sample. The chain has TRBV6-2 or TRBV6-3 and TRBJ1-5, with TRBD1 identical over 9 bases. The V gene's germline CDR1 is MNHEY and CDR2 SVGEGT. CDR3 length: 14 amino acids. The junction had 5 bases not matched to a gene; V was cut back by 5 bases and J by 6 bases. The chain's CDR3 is CASSDRGGFQPQHF. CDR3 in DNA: TGTGCCAGCAGTGACAGGGGGGGATTTCAGCCCCAGCATTTT.

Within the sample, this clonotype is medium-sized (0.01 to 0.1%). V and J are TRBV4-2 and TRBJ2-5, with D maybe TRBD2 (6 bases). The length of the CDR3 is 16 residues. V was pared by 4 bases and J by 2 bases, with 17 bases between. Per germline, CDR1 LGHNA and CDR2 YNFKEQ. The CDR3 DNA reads TGTGCCAGCAGCCGCGGAGGGGTCGCCACGCAAGAGACCCAGTACTTC. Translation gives CASSRGGVATQETQYF.

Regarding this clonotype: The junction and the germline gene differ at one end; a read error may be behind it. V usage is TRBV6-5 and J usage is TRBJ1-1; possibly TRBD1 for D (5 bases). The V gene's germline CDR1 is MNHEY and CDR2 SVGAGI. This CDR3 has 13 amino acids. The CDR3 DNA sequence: TGTACCAGCAGTCAGACGGGGGACACTGAAGCTTTCTTT. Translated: CTSSQTGDTEAFF.

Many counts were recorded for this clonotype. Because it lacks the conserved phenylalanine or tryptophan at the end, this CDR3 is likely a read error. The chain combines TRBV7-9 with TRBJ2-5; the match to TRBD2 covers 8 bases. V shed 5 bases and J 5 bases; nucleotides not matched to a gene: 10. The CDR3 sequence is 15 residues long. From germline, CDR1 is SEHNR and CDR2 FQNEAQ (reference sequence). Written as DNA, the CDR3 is TGTGCCAGCAGCCGCCGAGCGGGAGAATTTGAGACCCAGTACGTC. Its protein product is CASSRRAGEFETQYV.

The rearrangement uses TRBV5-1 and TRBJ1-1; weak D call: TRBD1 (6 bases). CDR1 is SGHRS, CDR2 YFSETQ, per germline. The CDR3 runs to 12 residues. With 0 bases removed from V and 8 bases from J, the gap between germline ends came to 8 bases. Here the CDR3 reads CASSLEGQEAFF. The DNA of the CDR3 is TGCGCCAGCAGCTTGGAAGGACAGGAAGCTTTCTTT.

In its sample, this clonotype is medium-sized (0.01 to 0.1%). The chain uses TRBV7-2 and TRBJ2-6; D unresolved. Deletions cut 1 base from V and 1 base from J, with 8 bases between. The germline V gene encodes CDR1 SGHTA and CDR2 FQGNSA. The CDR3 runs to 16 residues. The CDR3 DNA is TGTGCCAGCAGCTTAGGTTGGGGATCTGGGGCCAACGTCCTGACTTTC. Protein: CASSLGWGSGANVLTF.

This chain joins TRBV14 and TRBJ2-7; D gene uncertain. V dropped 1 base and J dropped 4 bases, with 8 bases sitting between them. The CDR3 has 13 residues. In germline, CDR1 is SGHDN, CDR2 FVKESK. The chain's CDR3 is CASSQGHVYEQYF. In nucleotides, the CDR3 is TGTGCCAGCAGCCAAGGTCACGTTTACGAGCAGTACTTC.

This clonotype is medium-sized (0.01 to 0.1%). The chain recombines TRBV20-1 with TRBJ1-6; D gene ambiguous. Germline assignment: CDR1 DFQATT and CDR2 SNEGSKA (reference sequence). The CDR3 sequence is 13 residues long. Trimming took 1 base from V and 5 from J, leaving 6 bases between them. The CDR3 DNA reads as TGCAGTGCTAGAGGGGTAGATAATTCACCCCTCCACTTT. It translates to CSARGVDNSPLHF.

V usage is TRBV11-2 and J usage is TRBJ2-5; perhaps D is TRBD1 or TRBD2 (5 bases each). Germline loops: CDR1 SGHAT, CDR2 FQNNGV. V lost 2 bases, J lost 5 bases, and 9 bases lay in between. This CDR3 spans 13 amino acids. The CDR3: CASSLWGGETQYF. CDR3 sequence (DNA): TGTGCCAGCAGCTTATGGGGCGGGGAGACCCAGTACTTC.